The 25 T cell receptor beta chains given below trace back to one sample, sequenced in a study of cytomegalovirus exposure and HLA in healthy donors. A multiplex PCR was run with 60 Vbeta primers and 13 Jbeta primers. Assay used: immunoSEQ multiplex PCR; TCRdb lists only in-frame clones, some missing. The data contain some 70,000 clones, over 75% of them seen just once; the ten biggest clones take up roughly 5%. The sample was PBMCs. Every receptor here comes from a male donor in good health and CMV-seropositive.

The chain employs TRBV6-1 and TRBJ2-7, with no clear D. CDR1 is MNHNS, CDR2 SASEGT, per germline. This CDR3 has 12 residues. Between the trimmed V and J ends, which lost 1 base and 4 bases, there was a span of 5 bases. The CDR3 DNA sequence: TGTGCCAGCAGTGAAGTGAGGTACGAGCAGTACTTC. Its translation is CASSEVRYEQYF.

This chain uses TRBV6-5 with TRBJ2-1, with D unclear. Germline lookup yields CDR1 MNHEY and CDR2 SVGAGI. The ends were cut back, 0 bases at V and 8 bases at J, with 11 bases in the middle. The CDR3 is 14 residues long. The CDR3: CASSYSYRPHEQFF. For the CDR3, the DNA is TGTGCCAGCAGTTACTCATACAGACCCCATGAGCAGTTCTTC.

V is TRBV4-1 and J is TRBJ1-6; D ambiguous. Germline-derived CDR1 and CDR2 are MGHRA and YSYEKL. The CDR3 sequence is 14 residues long. Trimming took 0 bases from V and 11 from J, leaving 11 bases between them. CDR3 loop: CASSQDWANTPLHF. The CDR3, as DNA: TGCGCCAGCAGCCAAGATTGGGCCAATACACCCCTCCACTTT.

This clone occurred a few times. Germline and junction disagree at one end, which may indicate a read error. This sample includes further DNA sequences coding for the same CDR3. The V gene is TRBV28, the J gene TRBJ1-5; D call uncertain. There are 15 residues in the CDR3. Germline V gene data show CDR1 as MDHEN and CDR2 as SYDVKM. The CDR3 sequence: CASSLRDNKHQPQHF. The CDR3 region has the DNA TGCGCCAGCAGTTTGAGAGATAATAAACATCAGCCCCAGCATTTT.

This clone has a single count. The rearrangement joins TRBV5-1 to TRBJ1-2, with unresolved D. The CDR3 has 13 residues. Germline CDR1 is SGHRS and CDR2 is YFSETQ. V was trimmed by 0 bases and J by 8 bases, leaving 11 bases between them. Here the CDR3 reads CASSLDFRVGYTF. CDR3 DNA: TGCGCCAGCAGCTTGGATTTCCGGGTGGGCTACACCTTC.

The genes are TRBV28 and TRBJ2-2, with D possibly being TRBD2 (7 bases). Germline CDR1 is MDHEN and CDR2 is SYDVKM. Trimming took off 6 bases at V and 2 bases at J, with 13 bases between the two ends. This CDR3 is built from 15 residues. CDR3 sequence: CASSLGGANTGELFF. The CDR3, as DNA: TGTGCCAGCAGCCTTGGGGGGGCAAACACCGGGGAGCTGTTTTTT.

The J gene is TRBJ1-1, the V gene TRBV25-1, with D hard to call. The germline CDR1 and CDR2 sequences are MGHDK and SYGVNS. This CDR3 contains 14 residues. V lost 3 bases, J lost 0 bases, and 8 bases lay in between. CDR3 protein: CASSELSVNTEAFF. The CDR3, as DNA: TGTGCCAGCAGTGAGCTTTCGGTGAACACTGAAGCTTTCTTT.

This clone is a singleton in its sample. This rearrangement joins TRBV9 to TRBJ2-5; D is perhaps TRBD1 (5 bases). This CDR3 is built from 15 residues. Germline values: CDR1 SGDLS, CDR2 YYNGEE. V dropped 0 bases and J dropped 4 bases, with 13 bases sitting between them. CDR3 protein: CASSVDIGDRETQYF. In DNA form, the CDR3 reads TGTGCCAGCAGCGTAGATATAGGGGATCGAGAGACCCAGTACTTC. The complete variable domain, with remaining parts taken from reference TRBV9 and TRBJ2-5, reads DSGVTQTPKHLITATGQRVTLRCSPRSGDLSVYWYQQSLDQGLQFLIQYYNGEERAKGNILERFSAQQFPDLHSELNLSSLELGDSALYFCASSVDIGDRETQYFGPGTRLLVL.

This chain joins TRBV7-8 and TRBJ1-6; TRBD1 agrees at 7 bases. The CDR3 has 16 residues. With V trimmed by 5 bases and J by 1 base, 5 bases remained unmatched. CDR1 SGHVS and CDR2 FQNEAQ come from the germline V gene. CDR3 DNA: TGTGCCAGCAGCCCTAAACAGGGGTCCTATAATTCACCCCTCCACTTT. The encoded protein is CASSPKQGSYNSPLHF.

The chain joins TRBV29-1 to TRBJ2-2; a weak D match, TRBD1 (6 bases). The CDR3 runs 15 residues. V lost 1 base, J lost 2 bases, and 11 bases lay in between. The germline V gene encodes CDR1 SQVTM and CDR2 ANQGSEA. CDR3 sequence (DNA): TGCAGCGTTGAAGCCACGGACAGAAACACCGGGGAGCTGTTTTTT. Its translation is CSVEATDRNTGELFF.

This rearrangement joins TRBV5-8 to TRBJ2-3, with unresolved D. From germline, CDR1 is SGHTS and CDR2 YDEGEE. Trimming pared 5 bases from V and 2 bases from J, leaving 15 bases between. CDR3 length: 15 amino acids. The CDR3 loop is CASRTDSPSTDTQYF. In DNA form, the CDR3 reads TGTGCCAGCAGGACGGATAGCCCCTCCACAGATACGCAGTATTTT.

The chain links TRBV7-3 to TRBJ2-2; the match to TRBD2 covers 14 bases. This CDR3 spans 18 amino acids. Germline V gives CDR1 SGHTA, CDR2 FQGTGA. V dropped 1 base and J dropped 0; count of bases not matched to a gene: 1. The CDR3, as DNA: TGTGCCAGCAGCTTAAAGGGACTAGCGGGGGCGAACACCGGGGAGCTGTTTTTT. This translates into CASSLKGLAGANTGELFF. Full variable domain (missing parts from reference TRBV7-3 and TRBJ2-2): GAGVSQTPSNKVTEKGKYVELRCDPISGHTALYWYRQSLGQGPEFLIYFQGTGAADDSGLPNDRFFAVRPEGSVSTLKIQRTERGDSAVYLCASSLKGLAGANTGELFFGEGSRLTVL.

This clone appeared a few times. The CDR3 protein is CASSQDGTSGGNEQFF. CDR3 bases: TGTGCCAGCAGCCAAGATGGGACTAGCGGGGGCAATGAGCAGTTCTTC. The V call is TRBV4-2, the J call TRBJ2-1, with 14 positions matching TRBD2. V trimming: 0 bases; J trimming: 6 bases; junction bases outside the gene matches: 1. This CDR3 is 16 amino acids long. Germline loops: CDR1 LGHNA, CDR2 YNFKEQ.

V usage is TRBV6-6 and J usage is TRBJ1-3; perhaps TRBD1 as D (5 bases). The CDR3 has 13 residues. Between the trimmed V and J ends, which lost 10 bases and 1 base, there was a span of 11 bases. CDR1 is MNHNY and CDR2 is SVGAGI in the germline V gene (reference sequence). The CDR3 DNA follows: TGTGCCACCTCCGGGGGGTCTGGAAACACCATATATTTT. Translation: CATSGGSGNTIYF.

This clone appeared a few times. The chain carries TRBV7-9 and TRBJ2-3; 14 bases fit TRBD2. V was clipped by 5 bases and J by 0 bases; unmatched bases: 7. Germline CDR1 and CDR2: SEHNR and FQNEAQ (reference sequence). This CDR3 has 18 residues. The CDR3 protein is CASSQGLAGALSTDTQYF. In nucleotides, the CDR3 is TGTGCCAGCAGCCAGGGACTAGCGGGGGCTCTCAGCACAGATACGCAGTATTTT.

The rearrangement joins TRBV13 to TRBJ1-1; maybe TRBD1 (5 bases). The germline V gene encodes CDR1 PRHDT and CDR2 FYEKMQ (reference sequence). This CDR3 contains 14 residues. V lost 0 bases and J 6 bases, leaving 11 bases between the germline ends. In DNA form, the CDR3 reads TGTGCCAGCAGCTTAGGGGCAGGGTTGGCTGAAGCTTTCTTT. This encodes CASSLGAGLAEAFF.

The DNA for the CDR3 is TGCGCCAGCAGCCAAGATTTCTCAACTCCAGGCTATGGCTACACCTTC. Amino acid sequence: CASSQDFSTPGYGYTF. V is TRBV4-1 and J is TRBJ1-2; D is unclear. There are 16 residues in the CDR3. Trimming removed 0 bases at V and 4 bases at J, with 15 bases between. Germline CDR1 reads MGHRA; CDR2 reads YSYEKL.

V usage is TRBV28 and J usage is TRBJ1-2, with TRBD1 as a possible D gene (6 bases). This CDR3 is 13 amino acids long. V lost 5 bases to trimming and J lost 4 bases, with 11 bases between them. Germline-derived CDR1 and CDR2 are MDHEN and SYDVKM. The CDR3 here is CASSADRPYGYTF. The CDR3 DNA is TGTGCCAGCAGTGCGGACAGACCCTATGGCTACACCTTC.

CDR3 region: CASTARLVDHTGELFF. CDR3 sequence (DNA): TGTGCCAGCACCGCCCGACTAGTTGATCACACCGGGGAGCTGTTTTTT. The V gene is TRBV4-2, the J gene TRBJ2-2; the D gene is possibly TRBD2 (6 bases). The germline gives CDR1 LGHNA, CDR2 YNFKEQ. Trimming stripped 7 bases from V and 3 bases from J, with 18 bases between. The CDR3 runs to 16 residues.

The rearrangement uses TRBV4-3 and TRBJ1-2; D is undetermined. Germline loops: CDR1 LGHNA, CDR2 YSLEER. The ends were cut back, 0 bases at V and 0 bases at J, with 5 bases in the middle. The CDR3 spans 14 residues. CDR3 sequence (DNA): TGCGCCAGCAGCCAAGATGTCGCTAACTATGGCTACACCTTC. Amino acids: CASSQDVANYGYTF.

V and J are TRBV7-3 and TRBJ2-5; D may be TRBD1 (6 bases). V dropped 2 bases and J dropped 4 bases, with 14 bases sitting between them. This CDR3 is 15 amino acids long. The V gene's germline CDR1 is SGHTA and CDR2 FQGTGA. The CDR3 DNA reads as TGTGCCAGCAGCTTATTCGGTAGCAGGGGAGAGACCCAGTACTTC. Translated, it gives CASSLFGSRGETQYF.

The chain uses TRBV9 and TRBJ2-7; no clear D. Trimming took off 4 bases at V and 5 bases at J, with 10 bases between the two ends. The germline V gene encodes CDR1 SGDLS and CDR2 YYNGEE. This CDR3 has 12 residues. The CDR3 region has the DNA TGTGCCAGCAGCCCAGGTCCGGACGAGCAGTACTTC. Its translation: CASSPGPDEQYF.

The CDR3 bases are TGTGCCTGGAGTTTCGACACAAACACCGGGGAGCTGTTTTTT. Translation: CAWSFDTNTGELFF. The genes are TRBV30 and TRBJ2-2; no reliable D call. CDR1 is GTSNPN, CDR2 SVGIG, per germline (reference sequence). The CDR3 spans 14 residues. Trimming stripped 2 bases from V and 2 bases from J, with 9 bases between.

The chain has TRBV27 and TRBJ1-2; TRBD1 matches at 11 bases. The CDR3 is 15 amino acids. Germline assignment: CDR1 MNHEY and CDR2 SMNVEV (reference sequence). Losses at the gene ends were 3 bases for V and 6 bases for J; bases not matched to a gene: 6. CDR3 amino acids: CASSFRRGQGDGYTF. The CDR3, as DNA: TGTGCCAGCAGTTTCCGTAGGGGACAGGGGGATGGCTACACCTTC.

The rearrangement links TRBV19 to TRBJ1-2; D is undetermined. The germline V and J ends were trimmed by 10 bases and 5 bases, with 17 bases remaining between them. CDR1 and CDR2 (germline): LNHDA, SQIVND (reference sequence). The CDR3 is made up of 13 amino acids. This CDR3 is CATSSGGDYGYTF. Here the CDR3 DNA reads TGTGCCACCTCCTCGGGCGGGGATTATGGCTACACCTTC. Variable domain in full (rest from reference TRBV19 and TRBJ1-2): DGGITQSPKYLFRKEGQNVTLSCEQNLNHDAMYWYRQDPGQGLRLIYYSQIVNDFQKGDIAEGYSVSREKKESFPLTVTSAQKNPTAFYLCATSSGGDYGYTFGSGTRLTVV.